The 20 T cell receptor beta chains given below trace back to one sample, sequenced in a study of graft-versus-host responses after intestinal transplantation. The table came from immunoSEQ multiplex PCR; TCRdb's copy has only in-frame clones and leaves some out. The repertoire holds some 95,000 clones, with roughly 90% as singletons. These TCRs' antigens remain unknown. This material consisted of unstimulated CD8+ T cells sorted from spleen or lymph node cells, taken before intestinal transplant. These TCRs come from a human donor who received an intestinal transplant.

The chain uses TRBV6-1 and TRBJ1-5; possibly TRBD1 for D (6 bases). V was clipped by 6 bases and J by 5 bases, with 17 bases between them. The CDR3 sequence is 15 residues long. Per germline, CDR1 MNHNS and CDR2 SASEGT. In DNA form, the CDR3 reads TGTGCCAGCAGGGGGGAACAGGGCCCCGATCAGCCCCAGCATTTT. It is translated as CASRGEQGPDQPQHF.

V usage is TRBV4-1 and J usage is TRBJ2-1; possibly TRBD2 for D (6 bases). V was cut by 4 bases and J by 4 bases, with 14 bases left in between. CDR3 length: 15 amino acids. The germline CDR1 and CDR2 sequences are MGHRA and YSYEKL. The CDR3 nucleotides are TGCGCCAGCAGCCTTTCGGGGGTAACTTACAATGAGCAGTTCTTC. Protein: CASSLSGVTYNEQFF.

The rearrangement uses TRBV5-1 and TRBJ1-3; D remains ambiguous. CDR1 SGHRS and CDR2 YFSETQ come from the germline V gene. The length of the CDR3 is 15 residues. V shed 1 base and J shed 0 bases, with 8 bases lying between them. The CDR3 protein is CASSLSGGSGNTIYF. The CDR3 DNA is TGCGCCAGCAGCTTGAGTGGAGGCTCTGGAAACACCATATATTTT.

The V and J genes are TRBV28 and TRBJ2-2, with 9 bases fitting TRBD2. V was pared by 1 base and J by 6 bases, with 3 bases of the junction left unmatched. Germline V gene data show CDR1 as MDHEN and CDR2 as SYDVKM. The CDR3 has 15 amino acids. CDR3 nucleotide sequence: TGTGCCAGCAGTTTATTAGCGGGAGTCCCCGGGGAGCTGTTTTTT. Translation: CASSLLAGVPGELFF.

The chain joins TRBV7-9 to TRBJ2-7; maybe TRBD1 (5 bases). Germline assignment: CDR1 SEHNR and CDR2 FQNEAQ (reference sequence). Trimming took 2 bases from V and 2 from J, leaving 7 bases between them. This CDR3 region has 13 residues. CDR3 amino acids: CASSLTGTYEQYF. The CDR3 bases are TGTGCCAGCAGCTTAACAGGAACCTACGAGCAGTACTTC. Full variable domain (missing parts from reference TRBV7-9 and TRBJ2-7): DTGVSQNPRHKITKRGQNVTFRCDPISEHNRLYWYRQTLGQGPEFLTYFQNEAQLEKSRLLSDRFSAERPKGSFSTLEIQRTEQGDSAMYLCASSLTGTYEQYFGPGTRLTVT.

The rearrangement links TRBV27 to TRBJ2-1, with a tentative D call TRBD2 (6 bases). V dropped 8 bases and J dropped 5 bases, with 10 bases sitting between them. CDR1 MNHEY and CDR2 SMNVEV come from the germline V gene (reference sequence). CDR3 size: 12 residues. The CDR3 DNA sequence: TGTGCCAGCCGGGAGAACGACAATGAGCAGTTCTTC. Translation: CASRENDNEQFF.

The chain couples TRBV5-1 to TRBJ1-4; TRBD1 agrees at 8 bases. Germline lookup yields CDR1 SGHRS and CDR2 YFSETQ. V lost 4 bases to trimming and J lost 0 bases; unmatched junction nucleotides: 5. The CDR3 spans 16 residues. Here the CDR3 DNA reads TGCGCCAGCAGCCTGGACAGGGTGTCAACTAATGAAAAACTGTTTTTT. Encoded protein: CASSLDRVSTNEKLFF.

The chain employs TRBV5-6 and TRBJ1-1; possible D gene TRBD1, 6 bases. The CDR3 covers 13 residues. V was trimmed by 3 bases and J by 8 bases, leaving 14 bases between them. Germline loops: CDR1 SGHDT, CDR2 YYEEEE. CDR3 amino acids: CASSYPFTGEAFF. The DNA for the CDR3 is TGTGCCAGCAGCTACCCCTTCACAGGGGAAGCTTTCTTT. Variable domain in full (rest from reference TRBV5-6 and TRBJ1-1): DAGVTQSPTHLIKTRGQQVTLRCSPKSGHDTVSWYQQALGQGPQFIFQYYEEEERQRGNFPDRFSGHQFPNYSSELNVNALLLGDSALYLCASSYPFTGEAFFGQGTRLTVV.

The V gene is TRBV6-1, the J gene TRBJ1-1, with D unresolved. V was cut by 8 bases and J by 5 bases, with 9 bases left in between. The CDR3 length is 11 residues. Germline V CDR1 and CDR2: MNHNS, SASEGT. CDR3 sequence reads: CASGFGTEAFF. The CDR3 region has the DNA TGTGCCAGCGGCTTCGGGACTGAAGCTTTCTTT.

CDR3 region: CASEPSQNPGTDTQYF. CDR3 nucleotide sequence: TGTGCCAGCGAACCGTCCCAGAACCCCGGCACAGATACGCAGTATTTT. V is TRBV2 and J is TRBJ2-3; D uncertain. Germline V gene data show CDR1 as SNHLY and CDR2 as FYNNEI. V was clipped by 8 bases and J by 1 base, with 19 bases between them. This CDR3 contains 16 residues.

In its sample, this clone was seen once. The chain uses TRBV27 and TRBJ2-1; D is uncertain. Germline-derived CDR1 and CDR2 are MNHEY and SMNVEV (reference sequence). This CDR3 contains 12 residues. V shed 3 bases and J shed 8 bases, with 8 bases lying between them. The CDR3 nucleotides read TGTGCCAGCAGTTTCGGCGGAGATGAGCAGTTCTTC. It specifies CASSFGGDEQFF.

The chain couples TRBV7-9 to TRBJ2-3; 7 bases map to TRBD1. Looked up from germline, CDR1 is SEHNR and CDR2 is FQNEAQ (reference sequence). The V gene end was trimmed by 5 bases and the J gene end by 2 bases; junction bases not matched to a gene: 16. The CDR3 has 18 residues. The CDR3 protein is CASSTRFTRQGSTDTQYF. DNA of the CDR3: TGTGCCAGCAGCACCAGATTCACCCGACAGGGATCCACAGATACGCAGTATTTT. Together with reference TRBV7-9 and TRBJ2-3, the CDR3 gives the full variable domain: DTGVSQNPRHKITKRGQNVTFRCDPISEHNRLYWYRQTLGQGPEFLTYFQNEAQLEKSRLLSDRFSAERPKGSFSTLEIQRTEQGDSAMYLCASSTRFTRQGSTDTQYFGPGTRLTVL.

V and J are TRBV2 and TRBJ2-7; D ambiguous. CDR3 size: 11 residues. V lost 3 bases, J lost 3 bases, and 3 bases lay in between. Per germline, CDR1 SNHLY and CDR2 FYNNEI. DNA for the CDR3: TGTGCCAGCAGTGACGGCTACGAGCAGTACTTC. Its translation is CASSDGYEQYF.

This sequence joins TRBV23-1 and TRBJ1-5; the D gene is possibly TRBD1 (5 bases). TRBV23-1 is an ORF, with its function uncertain. The CDR3 extends over 16 amino acids. V was trimmed by 0 bases and J by 4 bases, leaving 13 bases between them. CDR3 residues: CASSQSQGGWNQPQHF. CDR3 sequence (DNA): TGCGCCAGCAGTCAATCGCAGGGAGGGTGGAATCAGCCCCAGCATTTT.

J is TRBJ2-3 and V is TRBV7-6; TRBD2 is a possible D gene (5 bases). The V and J ends lost 6 bases and 8 bases respectively, with 15 bases between them. Germline V gene lookup returns CDR1 SGHVS and CDR2 FNYEAQ. There are 13 residues in the CDR3. The CDR3 protein is CASSNGRAGTQYF. The DNA of the CDR3 is TGTGCCAGCAGTAACGGACGGGCGGGTACGCAGTATTTT.

This sequence joins TRBV11-2 and TRBJ2-7; 9 bases fit TRBD1. The CDR3 is made up of 15 amino acids. V shed 5 bases and J 2 bases; nucleotides not matched to a gene: 7. In germline, CDR1 is SGHAT, CDR2 FQNNGV. CDR3 coding DNA: TGTGCCAGCAGCCCCCGGGACAGGGTTCCCTACGAGCAGTACTTC. Its translation: CASSPRDRVPYEQYF. Filled out from reference TRBV11-2 and TRBJ2-7, the complete variable domain reads EAGVAQSPRYKIIEKRQSVAFWCNPISGHATLYWYQQILGQGPKLLIQFQNNGVVDDSQLPKDRFSAERLKGVDSTLKIQPAKLEDSAVYLCASSPRDRVPYEQYFGPGTRLTVT.

J is TRBJ2-3 and V is TRBV5-1; maybe TRBD2 (6 bases). V lost 0 bases and J lost 1, with 12 bases in between. This CDR3 region has 16 residues. In germline, CDR1 is SGHRS, CDR2 YFSETQ. CDR3 loop: CASSLAVQRGTDTQYF. The CDR3 DNA is TGCGCCAGCAGCTTGGCCGTACAGCGGGGCACAGATACGCAGTATTTT. Full variable domain (missing parts from reference TRBV5-1 and TRBJ2-3): KAGVTQTPRYLIKTRGQQVTLSCSPISGHRSVSWYQQTPGQGLQFLFEYFSETQRNKGNFPGRFSGRQFSNSRSEMNVSTLELGDSALYLCASSLAVQRGTDTQYFGPGTRLTVL.

V is TRBV6-5 and J is TRBJ2-7, with 9 bases fitting TRBD1. V was clipped by 5 bases and J by 4 bases; unmatched bases: 9. Germline V CDR1 and CDR2: MNHEY, SVGAGI. The CDR3 covers 15 residues. CDR3 sequence (DNA): TGTGCCAGCAGTCCGTCGCCGACAGGGGGATACGAGCAGTACTTC. It specifies CASSPSPTGGYEQYF.

V is TRBV4-2 and J is TRBJ2-7; TRBD2 matches 8 bases. V was pared by 1 base and J by 3 bases, with 5 bases of the junction left unmatched. From germline, CDR1 is LGHNA and CDR2 YNFKEQ. The CDR3 has 15 amino acids. The DNA of the CDR3 is TGTGCCAGCAGCCAAGTAACCAGCGGGAGCTACGAGCAGTACTTC. It codes for CASSQVTSGSYEQYF.

The sample holds a few counts of this clone. This chain uses TRBV6-6 with TRBJ1-2; D is ambiguous. There are 13 residues in the CDR3. Trimming removed 0 bases from V and 6 bases from J, with 8 bases in between. In germline, CDR1 is MNHNY, CDR2 SVGAGI (reference sequence). The CDR3: CASSYSSGNGYTF. CDR3 nucleotide sequence: TGTGCCAGCAGTTACTCGTCCGGGAATGGCTACACCTTC.